This is a list of T cell receptor beta chains from one sample in a study of cytomegalovirus exposure and HLA in healthy donors. Here immunoSEQ multiplex PCR was the method, and the copy in TCRdb shows in-frame clones only, minus some. The repertoire holds 170,000 or so clones, with under 85% as singletons. The sequenced sample consisted of PBMCs. Source of these receptors: a man aged 50-59 years in good health and CMV-seronegative. Both conserved end residues are part of each CDR3. The D gene is left open where the match is weak. Not every row has a clone size; where given, it reads once, few, many or a size class.

J gene: TRBJ1-2; clone size: -; D gene: -; V gene: TRBV6-5; CDR3 DNA: TGTGCCAGCAGGGACTTTAACTATGGCTACACCTTC; CDR3 protein: CASRDFNYGYTF
J gene: TRBJ2-7; clone size: -; D gene: -; V gene: TRBV4-2; CDR3 DNA: TGTGCCAGCAGCCAAGAGTTACTGGAGGGCTACGAGCAGTACTTC; CDR3 protein: CASSQELLEGYEQYF
J gene: TRBJ1-6; clone size: -; D gene: TRBD1; V gene: TRBV7-8; CDR3 DNA: TGTGCCAGCAGCACCCGACAGGGGGATAATTCACCCCTCCACTTT; CDR3 protein: CASSTRQGDNSPLHF
J gene: TRBJ1-2; clone size: -; D gene: -; V gene: TRBV14; CDR3 DNA: TGTGCCAGAGGGGAATGTCAGGTACATGGCTACACCTTC; CDR3 protein: CARGECQVHGYTF
J gene: TRBJ1-1; clone size: -; D gene: -; V gene: TRBV6-5; CDR3 DNA: TGTGCCAGCAGTTACGGAGGGGCGCGAGGGACTGAAGCTTTCTTT; CDR3 protein: CASSYGGARGTEAFF
J gene: TRBJ2-5; clone size: -; D gene: -; V gene: TRBV30; CDR3 DNA: TGTGCCTGGTCTAGATTCGGGATACAAGAGACCCAGTACTTC; CDR3 protein: CAWSRFGIQETQYF
J gene: TRBJ2-7; clone size: -; D gene: -; V gene: TRBV27; CDR3 DNA: TGTGCCAGCAGTCCCCAATTGTTCCGGGAAAATAACTACGAGCAGTACTTC; CDR3 protein: CASSPQLFRENNYEQYF
J gene: TRBJ1-5; clone size: once; D gene: TRBD1; V gene: TRBV6-5; CDR3 DNA: TGTGCCAGCAGATTGACAGGGCCCAATCAGCCCCAGCATTTT; CDR3 protein: CASRLTGPNQPQHF
J gene: TRBJ2-3; clone size: -; D gene: -; V gene: TRBV19; CDR3 DNA: TGTGCCAGTAGTATGAGGGCACACCATCCCTTCACAGATACGCAGTATTTT; CDR3 protein: CASSMRAHHPFTDTQYF
J gene: TRBJ2-3; clone size: -; D gene: TRBD1; V gene: TRBV7-6; CDR3 DNA: TGTGCCAGCAGCTTAGTCGGGACAGTTAGCACAGATACGCAGTATTTT; CDR3 protein: CASSLVGTVSTDTQYF
J gene: TRBJ2-2; clone size: -; D gene: TRBD1; V gene: TRBV30; CDR3 DNA: TGTGCCTGGAGTCGGGAACAGGGGGTGGTCACCGGGGAGCTGTTTTTT; CDR3 protein: CAWSREQGVVTGELFF
J gene: TRBJ1-5; clone size: -; D gene: TRBD1; V gene: TRBV18; CDR3 DNA: TGTGCCAGCTCATCAGGTCCGGGACAGGGGTGGAGAGGCAATCAGCCCCAGCATTTT; CDR3 protein: CASSSGPGQGWRGNQPQHF
J gene: TRBJ2-1; clone size: -; D gene: TRBD2; V gene: TRBV7-3; CDR3 DNA: TGTGCCAGCAGCCGTACTAGCGGGGAATACAATGAGCAGTTCTTC; CDR3 protein: CASSRTSGEYNEQFF
J gene: TRBJ2-3; clone size: -; D gene: -; V gene: TRBV11-2; CDR3 DNA: TGTGCCAGCATGGAGCGGGCCTCCACAGATACGCAGTATTTT; CDR3 protein: CASMERASTDTQYF
J gene: TRBJ1-1; clone size: -; D gene: -; V gene: TRBV30; CDR3 DNA: TGTGCCTGGGCAGAGAACACTGAAGCTTTCTTT; CDR3 protein: CAWAENTEAFF
J gene: TRBJ1-2; clone size: once; D gene: TRBD1; V gene: TRBV28; CDR3 DNA: TGTGCCAGCAGTCCCTCCGGCGGACAGGGTTATGGCTACACCTTC; CDR3 protein: CASSPSGGQGYGYTF
J gene: TRBJ2-3; clone size: -; D gene: TRBD1; V gene: TRBV29-1; CDR3 DNA: TGCAGCGTCGGTGGACAGGGTGGGTTCACAGATACGCAGTATTTT; CDR3 protein: CSVGGQGGFTDTQYF
J gene: TRBJ1-2; clone size: -; D gene: -; V gene: TRBV6-1; CDR3 DNA: TGTGCCAGCAGATTACAGGGATATGGCTACACCTTC; CDR3 protein: CASRLQGYGYTF
J gene: TRBJ2-3; clone size: -; D gene: -; V gene: TRBV2; CDR3 DNA: TGTGCCAGCGGGTATATCACGGGGACAGATACGCAGTATTTT; CDR3 protein: CASGYITGTDTQYF
J gene: TRBJ1-5; clone size: few; D gene: -; V gene: TRBV5-6; CDR3 DNA: TGTGCCAGCAGCCTCAGGGGATCCCAGCCCCAGCATTTT; CDR3 protein: CASSLRGSQPQHF
J gene: TRBJ2-2; clone size: -; D gene: TRBD2; V gene: TRBV5-3; CDR3 DNA: TGTGCCAGAAGCTTACATCTAGCGGGCACCGGGGAGCTGTTTTTT; CDR3 protein: CARSLHLAGTGELFF
J gene: TRBJ1-1; clone size: -; D gene: -; V gene: TRBV7-2; CDR3 DNA: TGTGCCAGCAGCATGACAGGAATGAACACTGAAGCTTTCTTT; CDR3 protein: CASSMTGMNTEAFF
J gene: TRBJ2-7; clone size: -; D gene: TRBD2; V gene: TRBV25-1; CDR3 DNA: TGTGCCAGCAGTACCCCCGGGACTAGGACCGAGCAGTACTTC; CDR3 protein: CASSTPGTRTEQYF
J gene: TRBJ2-2; clone size: -; D gene: -; V gene: TRBV30; CDR3 DNA: TGTGCCTGGAGCCGTCGGGGAGCGCCGAACACCGGGGAGCTGTTTTTT; CDR3 protein: CAWSRRGAPNTGELFF
J gene: TRBJ1-1; clone size: -; D gene: -; V gene: TRBV28; CDR3 DNA: TGTGCCAGCAAAAGCGGGGGAGGGGTGAACACTGAAGCTTTCTTT; CDR3 protein: CASKSGGGVNTEAFF
J gene: TRBJ2-2; clone size: -; D gene: -; V gene: TRBV4-2; CDR3 DNA: TGTGCCAGCAGGATTCTAGCGTACGTTGACACCGGGGAGCTGTTTTTT; CDR3 protein: CASRILAYVDTGELFF
J gene: TRBJ2-5; clone size: -; D gene: -; V gene: TRBV7-9; CDR3 DNA: TGTGCCAGCAGATATACTAGCGCTCAGGGGGAGACCCAGTACTTC; CDR3 protein: CASRYTSAQGETQYF
J gene: TRBJ2-5; clone size: -; D gene: -; V gene: TRBV19; CDR3 DNA: TGTGCCAGTAGTCCGGGGGAGGCAGAGACCCAGTACTTC; CDR3 protein: CASSPGEAETQYF
J gene: TRBJ1-5; clone size: -; D gene: -; V gene: TRBV9; CDR3 DNA: TGTGCCAGCAGCGTAGAGCGAGGGTATAGCAATCAGCCCCAGCATTTT; CDR3 protein: CASSVERGYSNQPQHF
J gene: TRBJ2-1; clone size: -; D gene: TRBD2; V gene: TRBV6-1; CDR3 DNA: TGTGCCAGCAGGGGGGAGGGCCTGTCCTACAATGAGCAGTTCTTC; CDR3 protein: CASRGEGLSYNEQFF
J gene: TRBJ2-7; clone size: -; D gene: TRBD2; V gene: TRBV6-6; CDR3 DNA: TGTGCCAGCTATGCGGGGGGTGCGAGCTCCTACGAGCAGTACTTC; CDR3 protein: CASYAGGASSYEQYF
J gene: TRBJ1-2; clone size: few; D gene: -; V gene: TRBV9; CDR3 DNA: TGTGCCAGCAGCGTAGGTATGGGCAATGGCTACACCTTC; CDR3 protein: CASSVGMGNGYTF
J gene: TRBJ1-2; clone size: -; D gene: -; V gene: TRBV2; CDR3 DNA: TGTGCCAGCAGCGGTTCTGGGGGGGTCTTGAGCTACACCTTC; CDR3 protein: CASSGSGGVLSYTF
J gene: TRBJ2-2; clone size: once; D gene: -; V gene: TRBV27; CDR3 DNA: TGTGCCAGCAGTTTATCCAGGGACACCGGGGAGCTGTTTTTT; CDR3 protein: CASSLSRDTGELFF
J gene: TRBJ2-7; clone size: -; D gene: -; V gene: TRBV18; CDR3 DNA: TGTGCCAGCTCATCGTTCCAGGGTTACGAGCAGTACTTC; CDR3 protein: CASSSFQGYEQYF
J gene: TRBJ2-2; clone size: -; D gene: -; V gene: TRBV30; CDR3 DNA: TGTGCCTGGAGTGTTATAGCCGCGAACACCGGGGAGCTGTTTTTT; CDR3 protein: CAWSVIAANTGELFF
J gene: TRBJ2-3; clone size: -; D gene: -; V gene: TRBV15; CDR3 DNA: TGTGCCACCAGCAGAGCTGGCCTCACAGATACGCAGTATTTT; CDR3 protein: CATSRAGLTDTQYF
J gene: TRBJ1-6; clone size: -; D gene: TRBD1; V gene: TRBV4-2; CDR3 DNA: TGTGCCAGCAGCCTACGGGACAGTGCAAATTCACCCCTCCACTTT; CDR3 protein: CASSLRDSANSPLHF
J gene: TRBJ2-2; clone size: -; D gene: TRBD1; V gene: TRBV7-7; CDR3 DNA: TGTGCTAGCAGCTTTCGACAGGGTCTGGGGACCGGGGAGCTGTTTTTT; CDR3 protein: CASSFRQGLGTGELFF
J gene: TRBJ1-2; clone size: -; D gene: TRBD1; V gene: TRBV6-6; CDR3 DNA: TGTGCCACCAAAGTGGCAGGGGGGCACGGCTACACCTTC; CDR3 protein: CATKVAGGHGYTF
J gene: TRBJ2-3; clone size: -; D gene: -; V gene: TRBV4-1; CDR3 DNA: TGCGCCAGCAGCCAAGATCGTGGGGCTAGCACAGATACGCAGTATTTT; CDR3 protein: CASSQDRGASTDTQYF
J gene: TRBJ2-7; clone size: -; D gene: -; V gene: TRBV5-6; CDR3 DNA: TGTGCCAGCAGCTTGACAGGGACCTACGAGCAGTACTTC; CDR3 protein: CASSLTGTYEQYF
J gene: TRBJ2-2; clone size: -; D gene: -; V gene: TRBV19; CDR3 DNA: TGTGCCAGTAGTAGAGGTCTAGTTTCTCCCGGGGAGCTGTTTTTT; CDR3 protein: CASSRGLVSPGELFF
J gene: TRBJ2-5; clone size: -; D gene: TRBD2; V gene: TRBV5-5; CDR3 DNA: TGTGCCAGCAGCTTGGGGCTAGCGGGGGGGATGAAGACCCAGTACTTC; CDR3 protein: CASSLGLAGGMKTQYF
J gene: TRBJ1-2; clone size: -; D gene: TRBD1; V gene: TRBV5-5; CDR3 DNA: TGTGCCAGCAGCTTGGGGGCAGGGGGATACTATGGCTACACCTTC; CDR3 protein: CASSLGAGGYYGYTF
J gene: TRBJ2-1; clone size: once; D gene: TRBD1; V gene: TRBV11-2; CDR3 DNA: TGTGCCAGCAGCAACTTAGGGGACAGGGGCCCCAATGAGCAGTTCTTC; CDR3 protein: CASSNLGDRGPNEQFF